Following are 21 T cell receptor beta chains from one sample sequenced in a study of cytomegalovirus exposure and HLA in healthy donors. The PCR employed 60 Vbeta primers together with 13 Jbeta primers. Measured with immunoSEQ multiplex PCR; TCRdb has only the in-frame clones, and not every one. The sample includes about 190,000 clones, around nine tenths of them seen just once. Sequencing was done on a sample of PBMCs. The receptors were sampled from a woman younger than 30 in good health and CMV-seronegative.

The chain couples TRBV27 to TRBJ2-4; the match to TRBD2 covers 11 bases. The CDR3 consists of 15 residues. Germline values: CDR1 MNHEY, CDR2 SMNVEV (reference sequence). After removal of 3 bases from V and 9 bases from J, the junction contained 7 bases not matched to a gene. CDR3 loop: CASSFSGGAGLIQYF. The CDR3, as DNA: TGTGCCAGCAGTTTTAGCGGGGGGGCCGGTCTCATTCAGTACTTC.

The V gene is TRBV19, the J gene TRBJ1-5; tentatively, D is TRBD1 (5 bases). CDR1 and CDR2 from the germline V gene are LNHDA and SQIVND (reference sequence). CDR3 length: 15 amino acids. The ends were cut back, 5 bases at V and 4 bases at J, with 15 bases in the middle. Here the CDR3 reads CASSPHKGWNQPQHF. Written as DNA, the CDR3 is TGTGCCAGTAGTCCTCATAAGGGGTGGAATCAGCCCCAGCATTTT.

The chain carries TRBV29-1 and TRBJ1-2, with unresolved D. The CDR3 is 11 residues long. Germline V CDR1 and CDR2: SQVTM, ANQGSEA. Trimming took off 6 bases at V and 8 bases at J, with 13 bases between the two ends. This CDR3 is CSVAEVPGYTF. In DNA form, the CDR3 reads TGCAGCGTCGCCGAGGTACCGGGCTACACCTTC. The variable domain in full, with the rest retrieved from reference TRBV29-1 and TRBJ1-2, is SAVISQKPSRDICQRGTSLTIQCQVDSQVTMMFWYRQQPGQSLTLIATANQGSEATYESGFVIDKFPISRPNLTFSTLTVSNMSPEDSSIYLCSVAEVPGYTFGSGTRLTVV.

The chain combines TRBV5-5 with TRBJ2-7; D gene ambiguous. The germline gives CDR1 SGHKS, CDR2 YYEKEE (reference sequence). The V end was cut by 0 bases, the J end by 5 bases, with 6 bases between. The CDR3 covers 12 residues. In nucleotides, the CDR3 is TGTGCCAGCAGCTTGGCCGGAGACGAGCAGTACTTC. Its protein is CASSLAGDEQYF.

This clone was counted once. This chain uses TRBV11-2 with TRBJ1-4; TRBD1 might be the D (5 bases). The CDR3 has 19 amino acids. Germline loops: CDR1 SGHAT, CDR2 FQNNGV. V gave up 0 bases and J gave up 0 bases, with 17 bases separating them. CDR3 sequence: CASSLDGWGPRTTNEKLFF. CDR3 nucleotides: TGTGCCAGCAGCTTAGATGGGTGGGGCCCCCGAACAACTAATGAAAAACTGTTTTTT.

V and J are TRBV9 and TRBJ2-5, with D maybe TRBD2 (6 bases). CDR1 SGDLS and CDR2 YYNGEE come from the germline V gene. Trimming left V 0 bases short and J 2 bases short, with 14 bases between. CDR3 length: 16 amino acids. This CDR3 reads CASSVAPTRGQETQYF. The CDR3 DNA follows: TGTGCCAGCAGCGTAGCCCCTACGCGGGGTCAAGAGACCCAGTACTTC.

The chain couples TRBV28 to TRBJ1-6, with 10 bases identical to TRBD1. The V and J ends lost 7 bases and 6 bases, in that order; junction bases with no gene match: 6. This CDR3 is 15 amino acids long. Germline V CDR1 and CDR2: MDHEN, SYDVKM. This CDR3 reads CASTLGDRGNSPLHF. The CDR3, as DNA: TGTGCCAGCACACTCGGGGACAGGGGTAATTCACCCCTCCACTTT.

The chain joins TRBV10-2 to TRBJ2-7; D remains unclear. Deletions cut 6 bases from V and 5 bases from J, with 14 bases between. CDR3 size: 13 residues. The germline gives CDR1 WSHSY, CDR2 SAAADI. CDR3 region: CASRVDSANEQYF. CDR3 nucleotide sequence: TGCGCCAGCAGGGTTGACTCGGCTAACGAGCAGTACTTC.

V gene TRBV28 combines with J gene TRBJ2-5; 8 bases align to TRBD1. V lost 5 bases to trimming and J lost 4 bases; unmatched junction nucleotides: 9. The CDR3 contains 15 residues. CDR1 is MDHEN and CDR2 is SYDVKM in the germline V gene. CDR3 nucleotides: TGTGCCAGCAGTCAAGAACAGGGGGACCGAGAGACCCAGTACTTC. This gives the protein CASSQEQGDRETQYF.

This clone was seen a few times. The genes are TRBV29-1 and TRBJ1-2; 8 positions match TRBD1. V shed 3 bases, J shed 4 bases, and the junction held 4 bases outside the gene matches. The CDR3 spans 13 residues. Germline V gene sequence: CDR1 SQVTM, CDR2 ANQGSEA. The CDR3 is CSVDRGQSYGYTF. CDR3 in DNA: TGCAGCGTTGACAGGGGGCAAAGCTATGGCTACACCTTC.

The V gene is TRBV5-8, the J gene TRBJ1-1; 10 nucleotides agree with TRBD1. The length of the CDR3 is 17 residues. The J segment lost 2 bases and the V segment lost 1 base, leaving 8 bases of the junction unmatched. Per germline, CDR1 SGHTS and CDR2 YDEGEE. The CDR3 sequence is CASSLYSGQGGNTEAFF. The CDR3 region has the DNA TGTGCCAGCAGCTTGTATTCAGGACAGGGGGGTAACACTGAAGCTTTCTTT.

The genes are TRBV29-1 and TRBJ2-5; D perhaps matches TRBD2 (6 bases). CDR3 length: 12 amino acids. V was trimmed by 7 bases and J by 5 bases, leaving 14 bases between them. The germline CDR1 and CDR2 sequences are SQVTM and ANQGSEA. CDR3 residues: CSAGRRGETQYF. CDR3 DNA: TGCAGCGCTGGGAGGCGTGGGGAGACCCAGTACTTC.

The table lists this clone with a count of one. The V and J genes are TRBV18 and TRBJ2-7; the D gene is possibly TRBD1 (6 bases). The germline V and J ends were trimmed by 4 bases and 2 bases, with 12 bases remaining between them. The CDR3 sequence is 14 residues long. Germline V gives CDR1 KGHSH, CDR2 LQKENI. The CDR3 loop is CASSQDSGTYEQYF. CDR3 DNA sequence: TGTGCCAGCTCACAGGACAGTGGTACCTACGAGCAGTACTTC.

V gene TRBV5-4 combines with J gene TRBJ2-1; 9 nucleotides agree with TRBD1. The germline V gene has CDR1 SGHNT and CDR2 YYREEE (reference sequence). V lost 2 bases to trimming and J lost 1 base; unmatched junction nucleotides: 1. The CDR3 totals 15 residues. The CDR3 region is CASSFGTGSYNEQFF. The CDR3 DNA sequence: TGTGCCAGCAGCTTCGGGACAGGGTCCTACAATGAGCAGTTCTTC.

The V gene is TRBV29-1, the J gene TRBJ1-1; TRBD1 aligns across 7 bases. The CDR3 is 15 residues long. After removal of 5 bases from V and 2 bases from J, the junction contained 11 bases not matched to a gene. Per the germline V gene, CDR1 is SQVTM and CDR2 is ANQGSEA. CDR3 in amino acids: CSVKFNRGRNTEAFF. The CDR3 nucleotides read TGCAGCGTTAAATTTAACAGGGGAAGAAACACTGAAGCTTTCTTT.

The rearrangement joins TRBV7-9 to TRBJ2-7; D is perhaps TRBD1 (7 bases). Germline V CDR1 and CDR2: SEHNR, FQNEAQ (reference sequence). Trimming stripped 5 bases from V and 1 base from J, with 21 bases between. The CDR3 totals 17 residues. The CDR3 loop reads CASSEEGAGTDSYEQYF. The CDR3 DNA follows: TGTGCCAGCAGCGAGGAGGGGGCCGGGACGGATTCCTACGAGCAGTACTTC.

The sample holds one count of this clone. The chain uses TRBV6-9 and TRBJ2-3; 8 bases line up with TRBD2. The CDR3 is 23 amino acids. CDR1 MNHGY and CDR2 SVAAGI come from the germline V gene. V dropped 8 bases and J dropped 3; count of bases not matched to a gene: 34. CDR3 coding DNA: TGTGCCAGCGTTGCCCTCAAAATAGGAGCATCAGGACTAGCCCAATGGGGGACAGATACGCAGTATTTT. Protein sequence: CASVALKIGASGLAQWGTDTQYF.

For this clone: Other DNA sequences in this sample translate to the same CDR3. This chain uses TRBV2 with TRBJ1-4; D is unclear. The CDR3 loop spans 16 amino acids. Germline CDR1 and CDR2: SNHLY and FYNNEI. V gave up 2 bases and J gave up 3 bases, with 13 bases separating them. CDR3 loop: CASSELGAQANEKLFF. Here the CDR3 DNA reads TGTGCCAGCAGTGAATTGGGAGCGCAGGCTAATGAAAAACTGTTTTTT.

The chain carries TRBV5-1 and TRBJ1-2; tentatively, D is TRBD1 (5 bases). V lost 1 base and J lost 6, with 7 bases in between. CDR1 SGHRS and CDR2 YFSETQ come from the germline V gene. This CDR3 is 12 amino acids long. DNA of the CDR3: TGCGCCAGCAGCTTGTTAGGGGATGGCTACACCTTC. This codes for CASSLLGDGYTF.

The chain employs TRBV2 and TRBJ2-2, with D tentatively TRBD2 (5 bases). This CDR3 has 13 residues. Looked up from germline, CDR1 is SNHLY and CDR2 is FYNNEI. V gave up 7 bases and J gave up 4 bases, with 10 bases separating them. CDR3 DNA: TGTGCCAGCATGCCGGGGTTCACCGGGGAGCTGTTTTTT. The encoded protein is CASMPGFTGELFF.

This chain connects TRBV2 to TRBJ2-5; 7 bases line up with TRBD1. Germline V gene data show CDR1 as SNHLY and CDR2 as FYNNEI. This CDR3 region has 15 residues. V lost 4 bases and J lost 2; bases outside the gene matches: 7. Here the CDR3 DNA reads TGTGCCAGCAGTGCTACGACAGGGCGGCAAGAGACCCAGTACTTC. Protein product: CASSATTGRQETQYF. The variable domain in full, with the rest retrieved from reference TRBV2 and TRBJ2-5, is EPEVTQTPSHQVTQMGQEVILRCVPISNHLYFYWYRQILGQKVEFLVSFYNNEISEKSEIFDDQFSVERPDGSNFTLKIRSTKLEDSAMYFCASSATTGRQETQYFGPGTRLLVL.